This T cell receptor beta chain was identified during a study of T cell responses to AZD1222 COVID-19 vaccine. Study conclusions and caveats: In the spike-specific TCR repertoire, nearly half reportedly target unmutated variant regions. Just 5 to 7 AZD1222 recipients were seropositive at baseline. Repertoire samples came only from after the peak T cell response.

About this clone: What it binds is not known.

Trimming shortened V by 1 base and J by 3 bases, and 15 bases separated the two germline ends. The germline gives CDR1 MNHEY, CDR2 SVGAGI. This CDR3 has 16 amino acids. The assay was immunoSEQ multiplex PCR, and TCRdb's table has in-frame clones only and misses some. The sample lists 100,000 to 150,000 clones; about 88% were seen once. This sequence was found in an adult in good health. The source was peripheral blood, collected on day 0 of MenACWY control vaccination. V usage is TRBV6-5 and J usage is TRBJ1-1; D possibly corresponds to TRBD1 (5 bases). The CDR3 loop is CASSYYPVQGHTEAFF. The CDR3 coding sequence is TGTGCCAGCAGTTACTACCCTGTTCAGGGTCACACTGAAGCTTTCTTT.